This TCR beta chain originates from a study of technical replicates of blood from several donors. Generated by immunoSEQ multiplex PCR, the TCRdb table keeps only in-frame clones and is missing some. Of 74,000 or so clones in the sample, 85% to 95% were seen once. Germline CDR1 is MDHEN and CDR2 is SYDVKM. V lost 5 bases and J lost 4; bases outside the gene matches: 7. The CDR3 has 14 residues. The source is a human donor in good health. The sample taken for sequencing was T cells isolated from PBMCs. The gene calls are TRBV28 and TRBJ1-1, with 7 bases that match TRBD1. Written as DNA, the CDR3 is TGTGCCAGCAGTCTTCGACAGGGTGGCACTGAAGCTTTCTTT. As protein: CASSLRQGGTEAFF.